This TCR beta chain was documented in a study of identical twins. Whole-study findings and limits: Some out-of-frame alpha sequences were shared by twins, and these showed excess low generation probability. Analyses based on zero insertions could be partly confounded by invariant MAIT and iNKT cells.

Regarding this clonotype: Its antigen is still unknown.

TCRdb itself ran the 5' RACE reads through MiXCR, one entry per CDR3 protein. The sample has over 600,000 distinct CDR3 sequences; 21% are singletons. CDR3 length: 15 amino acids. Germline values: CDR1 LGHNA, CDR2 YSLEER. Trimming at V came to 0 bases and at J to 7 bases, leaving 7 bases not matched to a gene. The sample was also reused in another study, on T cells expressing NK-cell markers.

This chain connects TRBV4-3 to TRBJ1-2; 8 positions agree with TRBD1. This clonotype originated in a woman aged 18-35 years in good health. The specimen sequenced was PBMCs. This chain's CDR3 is CASSQDRGRRSGYTF. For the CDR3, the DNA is TGCGCCAGCAGCCAAGACAGGGGGCGCAGGAGTGGCTACACCTTC.